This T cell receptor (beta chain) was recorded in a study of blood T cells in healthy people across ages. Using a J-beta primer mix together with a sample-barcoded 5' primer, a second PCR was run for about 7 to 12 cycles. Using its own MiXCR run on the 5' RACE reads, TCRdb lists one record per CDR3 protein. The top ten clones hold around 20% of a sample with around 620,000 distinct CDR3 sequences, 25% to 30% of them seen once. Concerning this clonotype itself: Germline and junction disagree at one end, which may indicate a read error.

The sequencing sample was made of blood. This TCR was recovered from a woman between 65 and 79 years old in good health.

Here the CDR3 DNA reads TGCGCCAGCAACTTGGAGGGGGCTTCTTACAATGAGCAGTTCTTC. Its translation: CASNLEGASYNEQFF. The J gene is TRBJ2-1, the V gene TRBV5-1, with D perhaps matching TRBD1 (7 bases). Germline CDR1 SGHRS, CDR2 YFSETQ. This CDR3 spans 15 amino acids.